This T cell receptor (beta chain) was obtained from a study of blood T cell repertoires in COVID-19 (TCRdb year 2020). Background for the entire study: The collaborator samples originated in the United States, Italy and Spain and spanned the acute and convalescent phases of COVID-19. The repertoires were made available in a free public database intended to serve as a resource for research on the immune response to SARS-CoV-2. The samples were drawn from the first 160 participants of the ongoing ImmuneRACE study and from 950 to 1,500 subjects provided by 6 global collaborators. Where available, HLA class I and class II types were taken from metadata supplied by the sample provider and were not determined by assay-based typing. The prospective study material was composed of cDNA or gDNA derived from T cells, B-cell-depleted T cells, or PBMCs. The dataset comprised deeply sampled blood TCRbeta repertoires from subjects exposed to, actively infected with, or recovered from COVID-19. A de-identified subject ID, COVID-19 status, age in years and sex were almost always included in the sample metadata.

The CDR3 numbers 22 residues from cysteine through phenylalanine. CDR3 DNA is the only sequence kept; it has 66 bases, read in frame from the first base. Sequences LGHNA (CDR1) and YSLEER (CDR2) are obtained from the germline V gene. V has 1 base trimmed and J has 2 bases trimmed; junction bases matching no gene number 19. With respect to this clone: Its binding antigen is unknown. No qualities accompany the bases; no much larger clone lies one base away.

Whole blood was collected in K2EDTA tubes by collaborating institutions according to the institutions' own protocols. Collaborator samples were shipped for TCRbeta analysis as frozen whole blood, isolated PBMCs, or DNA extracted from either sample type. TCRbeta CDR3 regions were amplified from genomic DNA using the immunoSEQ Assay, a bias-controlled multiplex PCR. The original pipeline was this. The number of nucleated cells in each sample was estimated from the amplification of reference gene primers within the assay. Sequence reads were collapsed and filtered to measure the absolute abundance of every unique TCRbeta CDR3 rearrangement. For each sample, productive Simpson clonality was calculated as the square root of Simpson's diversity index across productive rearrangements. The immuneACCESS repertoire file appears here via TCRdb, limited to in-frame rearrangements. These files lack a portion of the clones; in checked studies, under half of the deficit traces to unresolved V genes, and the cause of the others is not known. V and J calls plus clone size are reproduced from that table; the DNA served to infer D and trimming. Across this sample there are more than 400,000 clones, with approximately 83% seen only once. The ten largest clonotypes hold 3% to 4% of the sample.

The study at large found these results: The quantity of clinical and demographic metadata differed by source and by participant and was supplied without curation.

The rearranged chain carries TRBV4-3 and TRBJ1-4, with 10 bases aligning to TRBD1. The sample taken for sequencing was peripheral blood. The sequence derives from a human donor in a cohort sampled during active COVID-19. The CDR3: CASSQVLVTGTGAQGTNEKLFF. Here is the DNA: TGCGCCAGCAGCCAAGTTCTCGTAACCGGGACAGGGGCTCAAGGGACTAATGAAAAACTGTTTTTT.